What follows are 9 T cell receptor beta chains derived from one specimen sequenced in a study of blood T cell repertoires in COVID-19. The table came from immunoSEQ multiplex PCR; TCRdb's copy has only in-frame clones and leaves some out. The sample shows 60,000 or so clones, around 80% of them seen only once. The sample consisted of peripheral blood. These receptors all come from a man aged 30 to 45 with COVID-19, enrolled during active disease.

The CDR3 bases are TGCGCCACAAGGGGGAACACAGATACGCAGTATTTT. Translated, it gives CATRGNTDTQYF. This chain links TRBV5-1 with TRBJ2-3, with D tentatively TRBD1 (6 bases). This CDR3 is built from 12 residues. The germline gives CDR1 SGHRS, CDR2 YFSETQ. V dropped 9 bases and J dropped 2 bases, with 10 bases sitting between them.

The chain combines TRBV29-1 with TRBJ2-7, with 7 positions matching TRBD2. The CDR3 consists of 12 residues. In germline, CDR1 is SQVTM, CDR2 ANQGSEA. After removal of 1 base from V and 4 bases from J, the junction contained 1 base not matched to a gene. The CDR3 loop reads CSVEGAGYEQYF. CDR3 in DNA: TGCAGCGTTGAAGGAGCGGGGTACGAGCAGTACTTC.

V is TRBV12-3 or TRBV12-4 and J is TRBJ2-4, with D possibly being TRBD2 (5 bases). The V and J ends lost 6 bases and 0 bases respectively, with 6 bases between them. This CDR3 region has 13 residues. The CDR3 DNA follows: TGTGCCAGCAGCGGACTAGCCAAAAACATTCAGTACTTC. Translation: CASSGLAKNIQYF.

The chain recombines TRBV30 with TRBJ2-2, with 14 bases that match TRBD2. With V trimmed by 7 bases and J by 4 bases, 11 bases remained unmatched. CDR1 GTSNPN and CDR2 SVGIG come from the germline V gene (reference sequence). The CDR3 spans 17 residues. The CDR3 DNA sequence: TGTGCCTTACGCCCGGAGACTAGCGGGAGGGGCACCGGGGAGCTGTTTTTT. Protein sequence: CALRPETSGRGTGELFF.

The chain joins TRBV7-2 to TRBJ2-3, with D maybe TRBD2 (5 bases). From germline, CDR1 is SGHTA and CDR2 FQGNSA. V lost 0 bases and J 6 bases, leaving 13 bases between the germline ends. This CDR3 is 15 amino acids long. CDR3 loop: CASSLALGLDDTQYF. CDR3 in DNA: TGTGCCAGCAGCTTAGCGCTCGGACTGGACGATACGCAGTATTTT. Combining the CDR3 with reference TRBV7-2 and TRBJ2-3 gives the whole variable domain GAGVSQSPSNKVTEKGKDVELRCDPISGHTALYWYRQSLGQGLEFLIYFQGNSAPDKSGLPSDRFSAERTGGSVSTLTIQRTQQEDSAVYLCASSLALGLDDTQYFGPGTRLTVL.

V usage is TRBV29-1 and J usage is TRBJ2-1; 8 bases line up with TRBD1. This CDR3 spans 12 amino acids. The ends lost 7 bases at V and 9 bases at J; junction bases unmatched: 8. Germline V gene data show CDR1 as SQVTM and CDR2 as ANQGSEA. The CDR3 sequence: CSALDRAVEQFF. The CDR3 DNA sequence: TGCAGCGCCCTGGACAGGGCAGTTGAGCAGTTCTTC.

The sample holds one count of this clone. The rearrangement uses TRBV6-5 and TRBJ2-2; TRBD2 might be the D (6 bases). Germline lookup yields CDR1 MNHEY and CDR2 SVGAGI. Deletions cut 6 bases from V and 6 bases from J, with 11 bases between. The length of the CDR3 is 13 residues. For the CDR3, the DNA is TGTGCCAGCAGGCGGGACGTACCCGGGGAGCTGTTTTTT. It encodes CASRRDVPGELFF.

The sample holds a few counts of this clone. The chain employs TRBV2 and TRBJ2-7; 12 bases align to TRBD1. Germline loops: CDR1 SNHLY, CDR2 FYNNEI. The CDR3 sequence is 13 residues long. Trimming at V came to 8 bases and at J to 5 bases, leaving 4 bases not matched to a gene. The CDR3, as DNA: TGTGCCAGCGCCGGGACAGGGGGCGACGAGCAGTACTTC. It translates to CASAGTGGDEQYF. The full variable domain, its missing parts supplied by reference TRBV2 and TRBJ2-7, is EPEVTQTPSHQVTQMGQEVILRCVPISNHLYFYWYRQILGQKVEFLVSFYNNEISEKSEIFDDQFSVERPDGSNFTLKIRSTKLEDSAMYFCASAGTGGDEQYFGPGTRLTVT.

V gene TRBV19 combines with J gene TRBJ2-1, with a tentative D call TRBD2 (6 bases). V lost 3 bases and J 2 bases, leaving 14 bases between the germline ends. The germline CDR1 and CDR2 sequences are LNHDA and SQIVND (reference sequence). This CDR3 is built from 16 residues. The CDR3 loop is CASSISASATYNEQFF. The CDR3 nucleotides are TGTGCCAGTAGTATCTCCGCTAGCGCTACCTACAATGAGCAGTTCTTC.